The 5 T cell receptor beta chains given below trace back to one sample, sequenced in a study of cytomegalovirus exposure and HLA in healthy donors. 60 Vbeta and 13 Jbeta primers were used in PCR. Clones were read by immunoSEQ multiplex PCR, and TCRdb kept only the in-frame ones, dropping some. The sample holds over 80,000 clones; 70% to 75% are singletons and the top ten take roughly 4%. Sequenced material: PBMCs. The receptor source for this set is a man aged 40-50 years in good health and CMV-seronegative.

The CDR3 DNA follows: TGTGCCAGCAGTTTGTTCCGGGCGGGCACCGGGGAGCTGTTTTTT. This translates into CASSLFRAGTGELFF. This sequence joins TRBV28 and TRBJ2-2, with D perhaps TRBD2 (5 bases). The CDR3 loop spans 15 amino acids. Germline CDR1 is MDHEN and CDR2 is SYDVKM. The V end lost 3 bases, the J end lost 4 bases, and 12 bases lay between the germline ends.

The chain uses TRBV7-8 and TRBJ2-5, with 7 bases that match TRBD1. The CDR3 is 14 residues long. V lost 5 bases and J lost 4; bases outside the gene matches: 7. Germline lookup yields CDR1 SGHVS and CDR2 FQNEAQ. The CDR3 loop reads CASSPTAGGETQYF. The CDR3 DNA follows: TGTGCCAGCAGCCCCACAGCAGGGGGAGAGACCCAGTACTTC.

This chain connects TRBV7-2 to TRBJ1-1, with D perhaps matching TRBD1 (6 bases). Germline CDR1 and CDR2: SGHTA and FQGNSA. The germline V and J ends were trimmed by 2 bases and 0 bases, with 7 bases remaining between them. The CDR3 is 14 amino acids. In DNA, the CDR3 is TGTGCCAGCAGCTTACAGGGGATGAACACTGAAGCTTTCTTT. Encoded protein: CASSLQGMNTEAFF.

This rearrangement joins TRBV5-4 to TRBJ2-3; tentatively, D is TRBD2 (5 bases). CDR1 and CDR2 from the germline V gene are SGHNT and YYREEE (reference sequence). Trimming cost V 1 base and J 4 bases, with 16 bases left between them. The CDR3 covers 16 residues. CDR3 nucleotides: TGTGCCAGCAGCTTGTCGGGGTCCCCGGGCCCAGATACGCAGTATTTT. Its protein is CASSLSGSPGPDTQYF.

This clone was detected a few times. The CDR3 bases are TGTGCCATCAGTGAGTCGGTTCAGTCCGATGAGCAGTTCTTC. Encoded protein: CAISESVQSDEQFF. The rearrangement uses TRBV10-3 and TRBJ2-1; D call uncertain. V was shortened by 0 bases and J by 8 bases, with 11 bases between the two germline ends. Per germline, CDR1 ENHRY and CDR2 SYGVKD. The CDR3 spans 14 residues.